A single sample is the source of the 15 T cell receptor beta chains below, sequenced in a study of vaccination and CD4 T cells after COVID-19. Their cognate antigens are unknown. Described time point: late sampling 161 to 241 days after vaccination in three convalescent patients. Treatment noted: roughly 10-day PBMC culture with coronavirus spike peptide pools or control peptides (ViraFEST assay). The Oncomine TCR Beta short-read assay generated sequence data from the DNA of cultured CD4+ T cells. TCRdb itself ran the PCR reads through MiXCR, one entry per CDR3 protein. The table has approximately 21,000 distinct CDR3 sequences, around two fifths seen once; the top ten hold just under 5%. The source material was CD4+ T cells from blood, cultured in vitro, sampled about 7 months after SARS-CoV-2 vaccination. These receptors all stem from a human donor who had recovered from COVID-19.

V and J are TRBV27 and TRBJ1-6; D remains ambiguous. Germline V CDR1 and CDR2: MNHEY, SMNVEV (reference sequence). This CDR3 region has 15 residues. V lost 4 bases to trimming and J lost 9 bases, with 16 bases between them. CDR3 DNA: TGTGCCAGCAGTTCCCAACCTATCTCGGGTTCACCCCTCCACTTT. Encoded protein: CASSSQPISGSPLHF.

The V call is TRBV7-9, the J call TRBJ2-7, with D hard to call. The germline V and J ends were trimmed by 3 bases and 1 base, with 7 bases remaining between them. Germline lookup yields CDR1 SEHNR and CDR2 FQNEAQ (reference sequence). This CDR3 contains 13 residues. Here the CDR3 DNA reads TGTGCCAGCAGCTTTCTTGAGTCCTACGAGCAGTACTTC. Translation: CASSFLESYEQYF.

The chain is built from TRBV20-1 and TRBJ1-5; D call uncertain. CDR1 is DFQATT and CDR2 is SNEGSKA in the germline V gene (reference sequence). This CDR3 has 13 residues. Between the trimmed V and J ends, which lost 6 bases and 5 bases, there was a span of 14 bases. The CDR3 DNA sequence: TGCAGTGCCAGTTCTGAGAAATATCAGCCCCAGCATTTT. Translating gives CSASSEKYQPQHF.

This clonotype was counted a few times. The chain combines TRBV7-3 with TRBJ2-1, with a tentative D call TRBD2 (6 bases). Per the germline V gene, CDR1 is SGHTA and CDR2 is FQGTGA. With 5 bases removed from V and 3 bases from J, the gap between germline ends came to 14 bases. The CDR3 sequence is 15 residues long. CDR3 nucleotides: TGTGCCAGCAGCGCGCAGCTAGCGAGCTACAATGAGCAGTTCTTC. Its translation: CASSAQLASYNEQFF.

The rearrangement links TRBV4-2 to TRBJ1-2, with no clear D. The germline V gene has CDR1 LGHNA and CDR2 YNFKEQ. The V and J ends lost 0 bases and 4 bases respectively, with 12 bases between them. The CDR3 sequence is 15 residues long. CDR3 sequence: CASSQDNSLSYGYTF. Written as DNA, the CDR3 is TGTGCCAGCAGCCAAGACAACTCACTCAGCTATGGCTACACCTTC.

Only a few counts were recorded for this clonotype. CDR3 nucleotides: TGCAGTGCTAAATGGTATGGCTACACCTTC. It translates to CSAKWYGYTF. V and J are TRBV20-1 and TRBJ1-2; unclear D gene. Germline assignment: CDR1 DFQATT and CDR2 SNEGSKA (reference sequence). The CDR3 is 10 amino acids. V lost 4 bases to trimming and J lost 5 bases, with 5 bases between them.

J is TRBJ2-2 and V is TRBV7-9; D not certain. The CDR3 is made up of 10 amino acids. V was cut by 3 bases and J by 11 bases, with 4 bases left in between. Germline-derived CDR1 and CDR2 are SEHNR and FQNEAQ (reference sequence). The CDR3, as DNA: TGTGCCAGCAGCTTGTATGAGCTGTTTTTT. Encoded protein: CASSLYELFF.

This clonotype came up once. The V gene is TRBV28, the J gene TRBJ2-2; TRBD2 agrees at 14 bases. This CDR3 contains 18 residues. Germline V CDR1 and CDR2: MDHEN, SYDVKM. J gave up 6 bases and V 5 bases, and 11 bases lay outside the gene matches. This CDR3 is CASSKPGLAGVGSGELFF. CDR3 bases: TGTGCCAGCAGTAAACCGGGACTAGCGGGAGTCGGGTCCGGGGAGCTGTTTTTT.

The V and J genes are TRBV5-4 and TRBJ1-6, with 10 positions matching TRBD1. The CDR3 contains 14 residues. V trimming: 3 bases; J trimming: 7 bases; junction bases outside the gene matches: 1. Germline V lookup: CDR1 SGHNT, CDR2 YYREEE (reference sequence). CDR3 coding DNA: TGTGCCAGCAGCTGGGGACAGGGGAATTCACCCCTCCACTTT. This codes for CASSWGQGNSPLHF.

The V call is TRBV6-1, the J call TRBJ2-5, with 9 nucleotides matching TRBD2. The trim removed 8 bases at V and 2 bases at J, leaving 12 bases unmatched. Germline V gives CDR1 MNHNS, CDR2 SASEGT. This CDR3 region has 16 residues. CDR3 protein: CASASGLASRQETQYF. The CDR3 DNA follows: TGTGCCAGCGCGTCGGGACTAGCCAGTCGACAAGAGACCCAGTACTTC.

This clonotype appeared a few times. The gene calls are TRBV24-1 and TRBJ2-3, with D possibly TRBD1 on 6 matching bases. The CDR3 is 15 residues long. CDR1 is KGHDR, CDR2 SFDVKD, per germline. Between the trimmed V and J ends, which lost 4 bases and 2 bases, there was a span of 12 bases. The CDR3 nucleotides read TGTGCCACCAGTGAAAAGGGACAACACACAGATACGCAGTATTTT. Its translation: CATSEKGQHTDTQYF.

The chain joins TRBV20-1 to TRBJ1-2, with TRBD1 identical over 7 bases. V was pared by 8 bases and J by 4 bases, with 10 bases of the junction left unmatched. The CDR3 totals 13 residues. Germline lookup yields CDR1 DFQATT and CDR2 SNEGSKA (reference sequence). CDR3 coding DNA: TGCAGTACTCCGGACAGGAGTACCTATGGCTACACCTTC. It specifies CSTPDRSTYGYTF.

This clonotype was recorded a few times. This chain joins TRBV28 and TRBJ1-4; D may be TRBD1 (6 bases). CDR3 length equals 12 residues. Trimming cost V 7 bases and J 11 bases, with 14 bases left between them. Germline assignment: CDR1 MDHEN and CDR2 SYDVKM. In DNA, the CDR3 is TGTGCCAGCACCCAAAACAGGGAGAAACTGTTTTTT. This codes for CASTQNREKLFF. Full variable domain (rest looked up from reference TRBV28 and TRBJ1-4): DVKVTQSSRYLVKRTGEKVFLECVQDMDHENMFWYRQDPGLGLRLIYFSYDVKMKEKGDIPEGYSVSREKKERFSLILESASTNQTSMYLCASTQNREKLFFGSGTQLSVL.

A few counts support this clonotype. The chain couples TRBV11-3 to TRBJ2-1, with TRBD2 as a possible D gene (5 bases). CDR1 and CDR2 (germline): SGHNT, YENEEA. The CDR3 length is 15 residues. V lost 4 bases and J lost 0, with 10 bases in between. DNA of the CDR3: TGTGCCAGCAGCTACCGGGGTAGCTCCTACAATGAGCAGTTCTTC. Translation: CASSYRGSSYNEQFF.

V usage is TRBV20-1 and J usage is TRBJ2-1, with 9 positions matching TRBD1. V trimming: 4 bases; J trimming: 2 bases; junction bases outside the gene matches: 3. The CDR3 loop spans 14 amino acids. Per the germline V gene, CDR1 is DFQATT and CDR2 is SNEGSKA (reference sequence). The CDR3 DNA sequence: TGCAGTGCTACGAGGACAGGGGCCTACAATGAGCAGTTCTTC. It translates to CSATRTGAYNEQFF.